This T cell receptor beta chain was captured in a study of a mutant IDH1 vaccine in newly diagnosed glioma. The wider study: In some groups vaccination began 4-6 weeks post-radiotherapy; others received it with temozolomide. A roughly 62% male, roughly 40% female split and a mean age of roughly 44 years characterized treated patients. Former treatment meant radiotherapy, temozolomide, or both; the majority had gotten both. Broader study findings: Pseudoprogression appeared independent of alterations in top peripheral clonotypes.

With 6 bases clipped from V and 5 bases from J, the junction kept 14 bases outside the gene matches. The CDR3 is 19 amino acids. Germline V gives CDR1 LGHNT, CDR2 FRNRAP. Time point of the sample: week 23, last vaccination. Vaccine doses each comprised 300 ug of mutant IDH1 20-mer peptide, with topical imiquimod. In this sample, this clone turned up once. What it recognizes is unknown. TCRdb's copy holds only in-frame clones and misses some; the assay was immunoSEQ multiplex PCR. The repertoire holds 75,000 to 80,000 clones, with approximately 89% as singletons. The sequence came from a woman between 50 and 59 years old with glioma. This sequence joins TRBV12-5 and TRBJ2-1; 15 bases fit TRBD2. Sequencing used PBMCs, obtained from a glioma patient whose treatment included an IDH1 peptide vaccine. The CDR3 DNA sequence: TGTGCTAGTGGCCTGGGACTAGCGGGAGGTTCCCCCAAAAACAATGAGCAGTTCTTC. Translated: CASGLGLAGGSPKNNEQFF.